The 29 T cell receptor beta chains below were found in one sample sequenced in a study of control samples from healthy donors and cancer patients (dated by TCRdb to about 2020). Library prep was done by the immunoSEQ multiplex PCR assay. Here the immuneACCESS table is served through TCRdb, limited to in-frame sequences with V and J called. Missing clones are a known gap in these copies; in checked studies unresolved V genes cover under half, and the rest lacks a known reason. The sample data list 110,000 to 150,000 clones, and roughly 92% of these were observed just once. Clones ranked in the top ten supply around 11% of the sample. The sequencing sample was made of blood. The receptors derive from a man aged 30 to 45 in good health.

The gene calls are TRBV6-5 and TRBJ1-1; no clear D. CDR1 is MNHEY, CDR2 SVGAGI, per germline. This CDR3 region has 15 residues. The CDR3 loop is CATRSEGTTNTEAFF. The CDR3 DNA follows: TGTGCGACCAGATCTGAAGGTACCACAAACACTGAAGCTTTCTTT.

The rearrangement links TRBV6-5 to TRBJ1-1; no definite D call. The CDR3 loop spans 13 amino acids. V lost 7 bases and J lost 11, with 20 bases in between. Germline V gene lookup returns CDR1 MNHEY and CDR2 SVGAGI. The CDR3 region has the DNA TGTGCCAGCACCCCCCCGGCCGGGTGGCCGGCTTTCTTT. As protein: CASTPPAGWPAFF.

The rearrangement joins TRBV6-4 to TRBJ2-1; the match to TRBD1 covers 11 bases. The V segment lost 3 bases and the J segment 2 bases; nucleotides outside the gene matches: 0. From germline, CDR1 is MRHNA and CDR2 SNTAGT. The length of the CDR3 is 15 residues. This CDR3 reads CASSEGQGAYNEQFF. CDR3 in DNA: TGTGCCAGCAGTGAGGGACAGGGGGCCTACAATGAGCAGTTCTTC.

This clone was picked up one time. The chain couples TRBV2 to TRBJ1-5; D is perhaps TRBD1 (5 bases). CDR1 SNHLY and CDR2 FYNNEI come from the germline V gene. The CDR3 has 14 amino acids. Trimming pared 5 bases from V and 7 bases from J, leaving 15 bases between. This CDR3 reads CASSPGTRGQPQHF. The DNA of the CDR3 is TGTGCCAGCAGTCCAGGGACCCGGGGACAGCCCCAGCATTTT. The whole variable domain, remainder taken from reference TRBV2 and TRBJ1-5, is EPEVTQTPSHQVTQMGQEVILRCVPISNHLYFYWYRQILGQKVEFLVSFYNNEISEKSEIFDDQFSVERPDGSNFTLKIRSTKLEDSAMYFCASSPGTRGQPQHFGDGTRLSIL.

The rearrangement links TRBV13 to TRBJ1-2, with a weak D call TRBD1 (6 bases). The CDR3 is 18 amino acids. Germline lookup yields CDR1 PRHDT and CDR2 FYEKMQ (reference sequence). The V and J ends lost 0 bases and 4 bases respectively, with 21 bases between them. CDR3 protein: CASSLGGRVRGLGYGYTF. The CDR3 coding sequence is TGTGCCAGCAGCTTAGGTGGTCGTGTCAGGGGATTGGGCTATGGCTACACCTTC.

The chain joins TRBV19 to TRBJ2-1, with 15 bases matching TRBD2. The CDR3 totals 15 residues. Looked up from germline, CDR1 is LNHDA and CDR2 is SQIVND (reference sequence). V lost 5 bases and J lost 7; bases outside the gene matches: 3. As DNA, the CDR3 is TGTGCCAGTAGTCTGGGGACTAGCGGGAGGAATGAGCAGTTCTTC. Protein product: CASSLGTSGRNEQFF.

The chain uses TRBV28 and TRBJ1-1, with unresolved D. The germline CDR1 and CDR2 sequences are MDHEN and SYDVKM. Trimming took off 7 bases at V and 1 base at J, with 13 bases between the two ends. The CDR3 spans 14 residues. CDR3 coding DNA: TGTGCCAGCACTTTGCTTTCCTCGAACACTGAAGCTTTCTTT. Its protein product is CASTLLSSNTEAFF.

The V call is TRBV10-3, the J call TRBJ2-1; 12 positions agree with TRBD2. Germline CDR1 reads ENHRY; CDR2 reads SYGVKD. The CDR3 extends over 15 amino acids. V trimming: 5 bases; J trimming: 7 bases; junction bases outside the gene matches: 6. CDR3 bases: TGTGCCATCAGTAGGCTAGCGGGAGGGAGAAATGAGCAGTTCTTC. Amino acids: CAISRLAGGRNEQFF.

The V call is TRBV27, the J call TRBJ1-2; D is ambiguous. Germline V lookup: CDR1 MNHEY, CDR2 SMNVEV (reference sequence). Between the trimmed V and J ends, which lost 6 bases and 0 bases, there was a span of 11 bases. The CDR3 covers 14 residues. CDR3 sequence (DNA): TGTGCCAGCAGCTTGGGGTATCCTAACTATGGCTACACCTTC. Protein product: CASSLGYPNYGYTF.

This clone was counted only a few times. Distinct nucleotide sequences in the sample also encode this CDR3. V gene TRBV7-9 combines with J gene TRBJ1-1, with D possibly TRBD1 on 5 matching bases. V shed 7 bases and J shed 1 base, with 16 bases lying between them. The CDR3 spans 15 residues. Germline lookup yields CDR1 SEHNR and CDR2 FQNEAQ (reference sequence). CDR3 sequence (DNA): TGTGCCAGCACCATGAGGGGCGGTGGGAACACTGAAGCTTTCTTT. Its protein product is CASTMRGGGNTEAFF.

The CDR3 DNA reads as TGCGCCAGCAGTGTGGAGAGCTCTAACTATGGCTACACCTTC. Its translation: CASSVESSNYGYTF. The V gene is TRBV5-1, the J gene TRBJ1-2, with D hard to call. V was clipped by 5 bases and J by 0 bases, with 11 bases between them. There are 14 residues in the CDR3. CDR1 is SGHRS, CDR2 YFSETQ, per germline.

The V and J genes are TRBV28 and TRBJ2-5, with D possibly TRBD1 on 8 matching bases. The ends were cut back, 3 bases at V and 1 base at J, with 15 bases in the middle. Germline lookup yields CDR1 MDHEN and CDR2 SYDVKM. The CDR3 is made up of 16 amino acids. The CDR3 loop reads CASSFNRGEGQETQYF. The CDR3 DNA sequence: TGTGCCAGCAGTTTTAACAGGGGGGAGGGCCAAGAGACCCAGTACTTC.

The rearrangement joins TRBV6-5 to TRBJ2-7; D gene ambiguous. Trimming removed 6 bases from V and 2 bases from J, with 5 bases in between. This CDR3 region has 11 residues. CDR1 is MNHEY and CDR2 is SVGAGI in the germline V gene. The CDR3 is CASRIAYEQYF. For the CDR3, the DNA is TGTGCCAGCAGAATCGCCTACGAGCAGTACTTC.

This chain joins TRBV28 and TRBJ2-2, with 14 bases that match TRBD2. The ends lost 5 bases at V and 5 bases at J; junction bases unmatched: 4. Per the germline V gene, CDR1 is MDHEN and CDR2 is SYDVKM. CDR3 length equals 16 residues. In DNA form, the CDR3 reads TGTGCCAGCAGTGGGACTAGCGGGAGTTGGACCGGGGAGCTGTTTTTT. This translates into CASSGTSGSWTGELFF.

The V and J genes are TRBV28 and TRBJ1-1; 8 bases are a match to TRBD1. Germline CDR1 MDHEN, CDR2 SYDVKM. After removal of 2 bases from V and 4 bases from J, the junction contained 6 bases not matched to a gene. The length of the CDR3 is 15 residues. CDR3: CASSLGQGGGTEAFF. The CDR3 DNA follows: TGTGCCAGCAGTTTAGGACAGGGAGGGGGCACTGAAGCTTTCTTT.

CDR3 in DNA: TGCGCCAGCAGCTTGGATAGCGGGACCAATGAGCAGTTCTTC. Its translation is CASSLDSGTNEQFF. The chain is built from TRBV5-1 and TRBJ2-1; 8 nucleotides agree with TRBD2. With 0 bases clipped from V and 6 bases from J, the junction kept 2 bases outside the gene matches. The CDR3 is 14 amino acids. Germline V lookup: CDR1 SGHRS, CDR2 YFSETQ. Variable domain in full (rest from reference TRBV5-1 and TRBJ2-1): KAGVTQTPRYLIKTRGQQVTLSCSPISGHRSVSWYQQTPGQGLQFLFEYFSETQRNKGNFPGRFSGRQFSNSRSEMNVSTLELGDSALYLCASSLDSGTNEQFFGPGTRLTVL.

The chain links TRBV11-3 to TRBJ2-1; TRBD2 aligns across 8 bases. Germline V CDR1 and CDR2: SGHNT, YENEEA. V lost 9 bases to trimming and J lost 3 bases; unmatched junction nucleotides: 16. The CDR3 is made up of 17 amino acids. CDR3 nucleotide sequence: TGTGCCAGTCGAGAGTTTGGTGCGGGAGGTAGCTACAATGAGCAGTTCTTC. Its translation is CASREFGAGGSYNEQFF.

The chain employs TRBV6-5 and TRBJ2-1, with D unresolved. The ends were cut back, 0 bases at V and 7 bases at J, with 7 bases in the middle. Germline values: CDR1 MNHEY, CDR2 SVGAGI. CDR3 length: 13 residues. The CDR3 bases are TGTGCCAGCAGTTACTCTGGTACGAATGAGCAGTTCTTC. Encoded protein: CASSYSGTNEQFF.

The gene calls are TRBV5-6 and TRBJ1-2; 8 bases fit TRBD1. After removal of 1 base from V and 7 bases from J, the junction contained 6 bases not matched to a gene. CDR1 and CDR2 (germline): SGHDT, YYEEEE. This CDR3 region has 14 residues. CDR3 region: CASSLYGQGRGYTF. The CDR3 DNA follows: TGTGCCAGCAGCTTGTACGGACAGGGCCGTGGCTACACCTTC.

V usage is TRBV7-6 and J usage is TRBJ2-1; TRBD2 might be the D (5 bases). Trimming left V 0 bases short and J 4 bases short, with 13 bases between. The CDR3 runs 16 residues. In germline, CDR1 is SGHVS, CDR2 FNYEAQ. The CDR3 bases are TGTGCCAGCAGCTTAGCAGCAACTAGGGATTACAATGAGCAGTTCTTC. The encoded protein is CASSLAATRDYNEQFF.

This clone came up once. This chain joins TRBV6-5 and TRBJ2-7; the match to TRBD2 covers 14 bases. The CDR3 covers 14 residues. Trimming at V came to 6 bases and at J to 3 bases, leaving 1 base not matched to a gene. The germline V gene has CDR1 MNHEY and CDR2 SVGAGI. The CDR3 reads CASRGTSGSYEQYF. The CDR3 coding sequence is TGTGCCAGCAGGGGGACTAGCGGGAGCTACGAGCAGTACTTC.

V usage is TRBV19 and J usage is TRBJ2-7; tentatively, D is TRBD1 or TRBD2 (7 bases each). V was clipped by 6 bases and J by 6 bases, with 15 bases between them. From germline, CDR1 is LNHDA and CDR2 SQIVND (reference sequence). The length of the CDR3 is 13 residues. In DNA form, the CDR3 reads TGTGCCAGTAGATCCGCCAGGGGGGGCGAGCAGTACTTC. Translation gives CASRSARGGEQYF.

The V call is TRBV19, the J call TRBJ2-1, with 10 bases aligning to TRBD2. The germline V gene has CDR1 LNHDA and CDR2 SQIVND (reference sequence). The CDR3 runs 15 residues. V shed 5 bases and J 4 bases; nucleotides not matched to a gene: 5. The CDR3 DNA reads as TGTGCCAGTAGTCCTAGCGGGAGTCGGTACAATGAGCAGTTCTTC. Its protein product is CASSPSGSRYNEQFF.

This chain links TRBV2 with TRBJ2-1; D is perhaps TRBD1 (6 bases). V dropped 7 bases and J dropped 1 base, with 11 bases sitting between them. CDR1 and CDR2 from the germline V gene are SNHLY and FYNNEI. The CDR3 runs to 14 residues. The CDR3, as DNA: TGTGCCAGCAAACAGGGTGTTTCCTACAATGAGCAGTTCTTC. Translation: CASKQGVSYNEQFF.

The V call is TRBV10-3, the J call TRBJ2-7; 7 positions match TRBD2. Looked up from germline, CDR1 is ENHRY and CDR2 is SYGVKD. Trimming removed 6 bases from V and 0 bases from J; junction bases left unmatched: 14. The CDR3 consists of 17 residues. Here the CDR3 reads CAISPKTLTSDSYEQYF. For the CDR3, the DNA is TGTGCCATCAGCCCGAAGACGCTTACTAGCGACTCCTACGAGCAGTACTTC.

This chain links TRBV19 with TRBJ1-5; D is undetermined. This CDR3 is 14 amino acids long. Per germline, CDR1 LNHDA and CDR2 SQIVND (reference sequence). V lost 6 bases and J lost 1, with 10 bases in between. CDR3 DNA sequence: TGTGCCAGTAGCTGGGGTATGAGCAATCAGCCCCAGCATTTT. This sequence encodes CASSWGMSNQPQHF.

This chain links TRBV5-1 with TRBJ2-1; TRBD2 matches at 10 bases. Trimming took 2 bases from V and 8 from J; bases not matched to a gene: 13. CDR3 length: 17 amino acids. The germline gives CDR1 SGHRS, CDR2 YFSETQ. In DNA form, the CDR3 reads TGCGCCAGCAGCTTACTATTACTAGCGGGAAAGGCTGATGAGCAGTTCTTC. Protein: CASSLLLLAGKADEQFF.

This clone is medium-sized in the sample. This chain uses TRBV6-1 with TRBJ2-7, with 7 bases aligning to TRBD2. With V trimmed by 1 base and J by 1 base, 7 bases remained unmatched. The CDR3 sequence is 16 residues long. The germline V gene encodes CDR1 MNHNS and CDR2 SASEGT. The CDR3 protein is CASSEDTGGGSYEQYF. As DNA, the CDR3 is TGTGCCAGCAGTGAAGACACTGGGGGGGGGTCCTACGAGCAGTACTTC.

This clone was seen a single time. J is TRBJ2-3 and V is TRBV2; perhaps TRBD2 as D (6 bases). This CDR3 has 15 residues. V was clipped by 4 bases and J by 0 bases, with 11 bases between them. The V gene's germline CDR1 is SNHLY and CDR2 FYNNEI. CDR3 in amino acids: CASSGPSVSTDTQYF. Here the CDR3 DNA reads TGTGCCAGCAGTGGACCTAGCGTGAGCACAGATACGCAGTATTTT.